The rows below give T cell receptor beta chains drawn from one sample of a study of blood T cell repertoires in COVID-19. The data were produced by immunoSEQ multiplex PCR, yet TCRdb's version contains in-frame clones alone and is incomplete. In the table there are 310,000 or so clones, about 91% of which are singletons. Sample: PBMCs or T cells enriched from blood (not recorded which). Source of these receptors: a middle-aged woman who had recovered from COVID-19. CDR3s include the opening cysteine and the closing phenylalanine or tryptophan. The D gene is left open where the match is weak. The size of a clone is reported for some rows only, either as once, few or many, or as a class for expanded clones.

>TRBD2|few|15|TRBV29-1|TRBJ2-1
TGCAGCGTTGATCTTCGACTAGCGGGGAGCGATGAGCAGTTCTTC
CSVDLRLAGSDEQFF
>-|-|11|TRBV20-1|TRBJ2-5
TGCAGTGCAAGAGCGGGTGAGACCCAGTACTTC
CSARAGETQYF
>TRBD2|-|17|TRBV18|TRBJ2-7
TGTGCCAGCTCACCCGTTGTCGTTAGCGGGGGAGCCTACGAGCAGTACTTC
CASSPVVVSGGAYEQYF
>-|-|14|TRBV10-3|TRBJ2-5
TGTGCCATCAGTGAGGGAGAGTACCAAGAGACCCAGTACTTC
CAISEGEYQETQYF
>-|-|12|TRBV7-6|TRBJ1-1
TGTGCCAGCAGCCTGGCGGGAGGTGAAGCTTTCTTT
CASSLAGGEAFF
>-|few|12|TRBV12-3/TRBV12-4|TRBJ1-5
TGTGCCACCTTCAGGGTTAATCAGCCCCAGCATTTT
CATFRVNQPQHF
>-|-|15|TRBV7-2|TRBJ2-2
TGTGCCAGCAGCTTAGTACTAGCGAACACCGGGGAGCTGTTTTTT
CASSLVLANTGELFF
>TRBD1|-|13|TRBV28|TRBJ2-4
TGTGCCAGCACCGATACTGACAGGGACATTCAGTACTTC
CASTDTDRDIQYF
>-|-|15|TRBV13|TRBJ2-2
TGTGCCAGCAGCCCCCCTAGCCCCGGTGTCGGGGAGCTGTTTTTT
CASSPPSPGVGELFF
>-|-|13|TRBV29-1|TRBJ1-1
TGCAGCGCGAACAGGGTAGGGAACACTGAAGCTTTCTTT
CSANRVGNTEAFF
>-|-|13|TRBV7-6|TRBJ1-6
TGTGCCAGCAGCTTAGAGGGGTATTCACCCCTCCACTTT
CASSLEGYSPLHF
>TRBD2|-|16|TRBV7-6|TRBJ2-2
TGTGCCAGCAGCTTAGTAGAGGCTAGCGGGTCCAGGGAGCTGTTTTTT
CASSLVEASGSRELFF
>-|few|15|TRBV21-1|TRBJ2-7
TGTGCCAGCAGCAAAGGGGGTCCCTGGCCAGGGGAGCAGTACTTC
CASSKGGPWPGEQYF
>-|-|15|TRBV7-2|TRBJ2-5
TGTGCCAGCAGCTTGGAGGGATTCTTGGTAGAGACCCAGTACTTC
CASSLEGFLVETQYF
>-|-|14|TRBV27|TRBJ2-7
TGTGCCAGCAGTTCTATAGGGGCCTCCTACGAGCAGTACTTC
CASSSIGASYEQYF
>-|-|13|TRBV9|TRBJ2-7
TGTGCCAGCAGCTTTGGGTTCTCGGGCGAGCAGTACTTC
CASSFGFSGEQYF
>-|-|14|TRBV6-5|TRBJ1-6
TGTGCCAGCAGTTCAAGACAGCCTAATTCACCCCTCCACTTT
CASSSRQPNSPLHF
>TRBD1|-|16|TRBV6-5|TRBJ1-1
TGTGCCAGCAGTTACTCGGCAGGGGGCTTATTCACTGAAGCTTTCTTT
CASSYSAGGLFTEAFF
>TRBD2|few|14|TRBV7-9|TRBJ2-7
TGTGCCAGCAGCTCTCTAGCGGCCGACTACGAGCAGTACTTC
CASSSLAADYEQYF
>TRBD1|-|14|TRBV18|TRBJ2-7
TGTGCCAGCTCAGCCACTGACAGGGCAGGGGAGCAGTACTTC
CASSATDRAGEQYF
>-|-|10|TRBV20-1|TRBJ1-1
TGCAGTGCTAGTCTAGGGAGAGCTTTCTTT
CSASLGRAFF
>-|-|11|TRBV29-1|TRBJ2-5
TGCAGCGTTAACGGCAGGGAGACCCAGTACTTC
CSVNGRETQYF
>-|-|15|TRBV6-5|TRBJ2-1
TGTGCCAGCAGCGTTACACCACCCCTCTACAATGAGCAGTTCTTC
CASSVTPPLYNEQFF
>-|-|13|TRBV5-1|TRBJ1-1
TGCGCCAGCAGCGACGGCGGGGGGACTGAAGCTTTCTTT
CASSDGGGTEAFF
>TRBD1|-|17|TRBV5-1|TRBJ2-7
TGCGCCAGCAGCTTGGAGGGACAGACTAATCCTTCCTACGAGCAGTACTTC
CASSLEGQTNPSYEQYF
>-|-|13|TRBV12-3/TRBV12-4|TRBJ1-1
TGTGCCAGCAGTATTGACATGAACACTGAAGCTTTCTTT
CASSIDMNTEAFF
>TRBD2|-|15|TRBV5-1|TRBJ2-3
TGCGCCAGCAGCTTGTCTCGCGGGAGGCAAGATACGCAGTATTTT
CASSLSRGRQDTQYF
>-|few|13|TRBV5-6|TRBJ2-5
TGTGCCAGCACTAAGGACTACCAAGAGACCCAGTACTTC
CASTKDYQETQYF
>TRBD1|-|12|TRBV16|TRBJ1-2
TGTGCCGGGGGACAGGGAGACTATGGCTACACCTTC
CAGGQGDYGYTF
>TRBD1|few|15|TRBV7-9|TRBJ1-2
TGTGCCAGCAGCATACGGTCGGGGACAGGGTATGGCTACACCTTC
CASSIRSGTGYGYTF
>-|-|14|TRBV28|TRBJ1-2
TGTGCCAGCAGTTTAACGTTCGAGACATATGGCTACACCTTC
CASSLTFETYGYTF
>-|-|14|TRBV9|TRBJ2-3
TGTGCCAGCAGCGTAGGTGGGCGCCCAGATACGCAGTATTTT
CASSVGGRPDTQYF
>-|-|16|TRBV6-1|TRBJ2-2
TGTGCCAGCAGTGAATTTGTAGGACAGAACACCGGGGAGCTGTTTTTT
CASSEFVGQNTGELFF
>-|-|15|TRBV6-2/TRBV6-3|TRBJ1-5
TGTGCCAGCAGTTACGGGGGGGAATTCAATCAGCCCCAGCATTTT
CASSYGGEFNQPQHF
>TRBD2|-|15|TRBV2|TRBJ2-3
TGTGCCAGCAGTGAAGGTGGGGGGGGCACAGATACGCAGTATTTT
CASSEGGGGTDTQYF
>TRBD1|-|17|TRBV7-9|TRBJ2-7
TGTGCCAGCAGCTTAGCGCCTGGACAGGGGGGGCACTACGAGCAGTACTTC
CASSLAPGQGGHYEQYF
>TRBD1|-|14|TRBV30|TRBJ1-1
TGTGCCTGGAGTCGACAGGGGATATGGACTGAAGCTTTCTTT
CAWSRQGIWTEAFF
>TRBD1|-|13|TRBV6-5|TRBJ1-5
TGTGCCAGCGGGGGAGACAGGGCTCAGCCCCAGCATTTT
CASGGDRAQPQHF
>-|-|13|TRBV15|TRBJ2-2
TGTGCCACCAGCATCAGGGTACCCGGGGAGCTGTTTTTT
CATSIRVPGELFF
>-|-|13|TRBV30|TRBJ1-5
TGTGCCTGGAGTAGGGGTAGCAATCAGCCCCAGCATTTT
CAWSRGSNQPQHF
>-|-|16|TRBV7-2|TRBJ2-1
TGTGCCAGCAGCTTAGCGGGGGGGCTAGCCTACAATGAGCAGTTCTTC
CASSLAGGLAYNEQFF
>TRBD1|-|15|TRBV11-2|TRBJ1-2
TGTGCCAGCAGCTTAGGGGGACAGGGGTTCTATGGCTACACCTTC
CASSLGGQGFYGYTF
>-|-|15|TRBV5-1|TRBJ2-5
TGCGCCAGCGGCCTTGGGGGGGGCGGTGGAGAGACCCAGTACTTC
CASGLGGGGGETQYF
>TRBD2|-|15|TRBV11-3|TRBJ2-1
TGTGCCAGCAGCTCGAGCGGGGGGGACTACAATGAGCAGTTCTTC
CASSSSGGDYNEQFF